The table lists the clone carrying this T cell receptor beta chain with many counts. Antigen: not known. Germline CDR1 reads SNHLY; CDR2 reads FYNNEI. The CDR3 runs to 15 residues. After removal of 6 bases from V and 1 base from J, the junction contained 6 bases not matched to a gene. The data derive from a study of regulatory T cells in long-lasting Graves disease. Findings and caveats of the study: Persistent cases of Graves' showed reduced TCR diversity relative to newly diagnosed patients.

Time point noted: newly diagnosed GD, antithyroid drugs for less than 3 months. PBMCs provided the RNA from which the TCR library was made. Building of the TCR beta libraries involved iRepertoire HTBI primers and Arm-PCR of CDR3 regions. TCRdb processed the multiplex PCR reads anew with MiXCR; each CDR3 protein has one entry. Seen here are hundreds of thousands of distinct CDR3 sequences, roughly 16% observed once, and the top ten hold 22%. This clonotype was obtained from a female donor with Graves disease. The J gene is TRBJ2-3, the V gene TRBV2; 8 positions match TRBD1. The specimen was peripheral blood mononuclear cells (PBMCs), collected at new diagnosis, from a patient treated with antithyroid drugs. The chain's CDR3 is CASSDLTGGTDTQYF. The CDR3 coding sequence is TGTGCCAGCAGCGATCTGACAGGGGGCACAGATACGCAGTATTTT.